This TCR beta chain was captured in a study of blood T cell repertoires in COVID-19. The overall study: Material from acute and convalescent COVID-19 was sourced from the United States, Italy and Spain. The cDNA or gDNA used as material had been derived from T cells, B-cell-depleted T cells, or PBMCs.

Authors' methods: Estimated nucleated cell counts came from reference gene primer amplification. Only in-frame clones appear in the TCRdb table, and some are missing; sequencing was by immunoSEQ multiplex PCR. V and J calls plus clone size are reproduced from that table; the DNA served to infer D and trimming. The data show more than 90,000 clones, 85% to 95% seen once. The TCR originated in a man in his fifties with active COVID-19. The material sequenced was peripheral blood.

The CDR3 spells CASSGPGQGGSRANVLTF. DNA of the CDR3: TGTGCCAGCAGTGGGCCGGGACAGGGGGGTTCTAGGGCCAACGTCCTGACTTTC. J is TRBJ2-6 and V is TRBV6-1, with TRBD1 matching over 11 bases. J lost 5 bases, V lost 4 bases, and 10 bases had no gene match. CDR1 is MNHNS, CDR2 SASEGT, per germline. CDR3 length equals 18 residues.